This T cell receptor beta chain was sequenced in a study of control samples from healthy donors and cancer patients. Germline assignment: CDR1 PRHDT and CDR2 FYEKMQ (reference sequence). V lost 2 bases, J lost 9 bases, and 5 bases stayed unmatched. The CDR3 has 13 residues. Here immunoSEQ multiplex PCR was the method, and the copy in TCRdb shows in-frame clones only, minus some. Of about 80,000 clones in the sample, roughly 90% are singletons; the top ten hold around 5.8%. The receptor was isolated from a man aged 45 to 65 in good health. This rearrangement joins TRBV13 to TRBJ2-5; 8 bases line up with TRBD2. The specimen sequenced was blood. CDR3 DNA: TGTGCCAGCAGCTTAAACCAGGGACTAGCCCAGTACTTC. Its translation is CASSLNQGLAQYF.